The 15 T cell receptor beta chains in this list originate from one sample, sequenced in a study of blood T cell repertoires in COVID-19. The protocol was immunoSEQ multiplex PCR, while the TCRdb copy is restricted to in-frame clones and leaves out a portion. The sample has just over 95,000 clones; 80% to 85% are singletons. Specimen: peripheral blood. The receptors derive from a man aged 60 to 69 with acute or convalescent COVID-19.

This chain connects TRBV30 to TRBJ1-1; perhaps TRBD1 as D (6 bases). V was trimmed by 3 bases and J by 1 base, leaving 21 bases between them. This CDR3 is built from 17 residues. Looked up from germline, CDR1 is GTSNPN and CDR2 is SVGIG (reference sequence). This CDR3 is CAWRATWGGGPNTEAFF. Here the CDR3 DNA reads TGTGCCTGGAGAGCCACCTGGGGTGGGGGCCCGAACACTGAAGCTTTCTTT.

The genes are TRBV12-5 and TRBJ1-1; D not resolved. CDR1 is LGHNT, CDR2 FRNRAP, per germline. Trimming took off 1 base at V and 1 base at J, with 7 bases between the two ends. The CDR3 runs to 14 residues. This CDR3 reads CASGLAVSNTEAFF. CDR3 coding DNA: TGTGCTAGTGGTTTGGCAGTCTCGAACACTGAAGCTTTCTTT.

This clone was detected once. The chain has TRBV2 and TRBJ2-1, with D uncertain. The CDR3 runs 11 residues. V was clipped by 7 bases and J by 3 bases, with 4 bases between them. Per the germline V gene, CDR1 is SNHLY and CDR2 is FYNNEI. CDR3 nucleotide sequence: TGTGCCAGCACCTACTACAATGAGCAGTTCTTC. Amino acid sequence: CASTYYNEQFF.

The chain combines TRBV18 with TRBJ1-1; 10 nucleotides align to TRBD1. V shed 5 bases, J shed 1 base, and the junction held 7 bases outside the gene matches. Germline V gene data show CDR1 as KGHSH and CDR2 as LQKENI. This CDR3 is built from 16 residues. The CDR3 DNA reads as TGTGCCAGCTCATCGCAGGACAGGGGGGAGAACACTGAAGCTTTCTTT. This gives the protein CASSSQDRGENTEAFF.

In nucleotides, the CDR3 is TGTGCCACCAGTGACTCCGCGTCCTATGGCTACACCTTC. The encoded protein is CATSDSASYGYTF. The V call is TRBV24-1, the J call TRBJ1-2; D unresolved. The CDR3 runs 13 residues. Germline V gene sequence: CDR1 KGHDR, CDR2 SFDVKD. Trimming removed 4 bases from V and 4 bases from J, with 9 bases in between.

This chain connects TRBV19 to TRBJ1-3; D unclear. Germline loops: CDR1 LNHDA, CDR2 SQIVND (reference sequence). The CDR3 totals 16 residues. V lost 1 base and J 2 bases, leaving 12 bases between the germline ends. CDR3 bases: TGTGCCAGTAGTATAGGAGGGAGAGGTGCTGGAAACACCATATATTTT. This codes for CASSIGGRGAGNTIYF.

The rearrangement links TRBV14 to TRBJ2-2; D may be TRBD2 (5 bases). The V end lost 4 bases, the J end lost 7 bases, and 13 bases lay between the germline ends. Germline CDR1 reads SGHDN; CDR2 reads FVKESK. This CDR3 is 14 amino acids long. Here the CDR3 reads CASSLALVGGELFF. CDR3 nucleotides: TGTGCCAGCAGCCTGGCACTAGTGGGCGGGGAGCTGTTTTTT.

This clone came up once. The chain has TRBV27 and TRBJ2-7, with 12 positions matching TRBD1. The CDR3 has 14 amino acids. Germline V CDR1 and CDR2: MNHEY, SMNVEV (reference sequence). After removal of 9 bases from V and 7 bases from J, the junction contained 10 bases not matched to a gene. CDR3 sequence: CASSSGQGAREQYF. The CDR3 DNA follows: TGTGCCAGTAGCTCGGGACAGGGGGCTCGGGAGCAGTACTTC.

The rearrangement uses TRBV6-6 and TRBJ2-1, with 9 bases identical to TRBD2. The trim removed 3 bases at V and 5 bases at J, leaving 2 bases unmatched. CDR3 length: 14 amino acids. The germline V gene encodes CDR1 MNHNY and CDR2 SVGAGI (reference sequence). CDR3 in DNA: TGTGCCAGCAGTTATGGGACTAGCAACAATGAGCAGTTCTTC. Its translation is CASSYGTSNNEQFF.

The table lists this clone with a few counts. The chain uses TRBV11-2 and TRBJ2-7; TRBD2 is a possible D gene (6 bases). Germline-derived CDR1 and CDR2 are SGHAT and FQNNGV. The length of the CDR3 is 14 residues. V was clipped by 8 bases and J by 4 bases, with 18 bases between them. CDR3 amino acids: CASGTRLEAYEQYF. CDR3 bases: TGTGCCAGCGGTACGAGACTAGAAGCTTACGAGCAGTACTTC.

The CDR3 DNA reads as TGCGCCAGCAGCCAAGTAATCGGGGAGGTCCGTCAGCCCCAGCATTTT. This gives the protein CASSQVIGEVRQPQHF. V is TRBV4-1 and J is TRBJ1-5; D call uncertain. The CDR3 loop spans 16 amino acids. Germline CDR1 and CDR2: MGHRA and YSYEKL. Trimming left V 1 base short and J 6 bases short, with 16 bases between.

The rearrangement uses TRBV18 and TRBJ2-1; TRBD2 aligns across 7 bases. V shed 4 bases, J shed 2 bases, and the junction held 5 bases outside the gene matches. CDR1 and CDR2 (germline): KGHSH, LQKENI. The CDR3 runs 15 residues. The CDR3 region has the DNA TGTGCCAGCTCACGGTCTGCGGGAGCCTACAATGAGCAGTTCTTC. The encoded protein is CASSRSAGAYNEQFF.

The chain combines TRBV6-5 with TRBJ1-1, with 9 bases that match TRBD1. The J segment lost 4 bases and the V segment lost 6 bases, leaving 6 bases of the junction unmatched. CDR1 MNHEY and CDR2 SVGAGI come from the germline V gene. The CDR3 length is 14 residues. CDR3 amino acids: CASRHPGQGTEAFF. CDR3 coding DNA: TGTGCCAGCAGACATCCGGGACAGGGCACTGAAGCTTTCTTT.

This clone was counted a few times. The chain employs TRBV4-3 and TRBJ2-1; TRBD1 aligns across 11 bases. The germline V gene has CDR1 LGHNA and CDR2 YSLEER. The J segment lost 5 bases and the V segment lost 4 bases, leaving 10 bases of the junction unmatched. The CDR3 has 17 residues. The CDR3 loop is CASSPSRTGGLDNEQFF. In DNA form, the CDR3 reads TGCGCCAGCAGCCCTTCCCGGACAGGGGGCTTAGACAATGAGCAGTTCTTC.

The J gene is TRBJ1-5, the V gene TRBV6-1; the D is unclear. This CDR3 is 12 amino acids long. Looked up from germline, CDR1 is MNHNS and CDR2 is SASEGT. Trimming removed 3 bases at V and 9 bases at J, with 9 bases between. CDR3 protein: CASSDWGGPQHF. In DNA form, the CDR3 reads TGTGCCAGCAGTGATTGGGGAGGGCCCCAGCATTTT.